The 5 T cell receptor beta chains presented below share a single source sample, sequenced in a study of breast tumors, draining lymph nodes, adjacent tissues. TCRdb reanalysed the multiplex PCR reads using MiXCR and keeps one entry per CDR3 protein. The table includes about 66,000 distinct CDR3 sequences, approximately 40% detected once. Sequenced: breast tumor tissue. The receptors were sampled from a female donor with breast cancer. Some clones in this sample may be carry-over from other donors' samples.

This clonotype turned up a few times. This clone may be a read error of a much larger clone one base away. The V gene is TRBV5-6, the J gene TRBJ2-3, with D unresolved. The germline V gene has CDR1 SGHDT and CDR2 YYEEEE. The V end lost 0 bases, the J end lost 2 bases, and 7 bases lay between the germline ends. CDR3 length equals 14 residues. The CDR3 nucleotides are TGTGCCAGCAGCTTGGATCGCGCCACAGATACGCAGTATTTT. It codes for CASSLDRATDTQYF.

This clonotype has only a few counts. The gene calls are TRBV28 and TRBJ1-3; 7 positions match TRBD1. This CDR3 spans 14 amino acids. V shed 8 bases and J 0 bases; nucleotides not matched to a gene: 4. In germline, CDR1 is MDHEN, CDR2 SYDVKM. Written as DNA, the CDR3 is TGTGCCAGCCGCCAGGGGGACTCTGGAAACACCATATATTTT. Protein: CASRQGDSGNTIYF.

The chain joins TRBV7-8 to TRBJ1-3, with TRBD1 matching over 9 bases. The V segment lost 8 bases and the J segment 0 bases; nucleotides outside the gene matches: 5. This CDR3 is built from 15 residues. Per the germline V gene, CDR1 is SGHVS and CDR2 is FQNEAQ. DNA for the CDR3: TGTGCCAGCGAATCGGGACAGGGCTCTGGAAACACCATATATTTT. Its translation is CASESGQGSGNTIYF.

There are many counts of this clonotype. A much bigger clone sits one base away, suggesting this may be a read error. The genes are TRBV5-6 and TRBJ2-2; D may be TRBD1 (6 bases). Germline V gene sequence: CDR1 SGHDT, CDR2 YYEEEE. Between the trimmed V and J ends, which lost 2 bases and 4 bases, there was a span of 9 bases. This CDR3 has 14 residues. DNA for the CDR3: TGTGCCAGCAGCTTACAGGGATCCACCGGGGAGCTGTTTTTT. It specifies CASSLQGSTGELFF.

Only a few counts were recorded for this clonotype. The chain joins TRBV28 to TRBJ2-7; D may be TRBD1 (5 bases). The CDR3 contains 15 residues. Germline V gene lookup returns CDR1 MDHEN and CDR2 SYDVKM. The V and J ends lost 4 bases and 2 bases respectively, with 15 bases between them. CDR3 region: CASSSIGAVTYEQYF. The CDR3 DNA reads TGTGCCAGCAGTTCCATTGGGGCGGTTACCTACGAGCAGTACTTC.